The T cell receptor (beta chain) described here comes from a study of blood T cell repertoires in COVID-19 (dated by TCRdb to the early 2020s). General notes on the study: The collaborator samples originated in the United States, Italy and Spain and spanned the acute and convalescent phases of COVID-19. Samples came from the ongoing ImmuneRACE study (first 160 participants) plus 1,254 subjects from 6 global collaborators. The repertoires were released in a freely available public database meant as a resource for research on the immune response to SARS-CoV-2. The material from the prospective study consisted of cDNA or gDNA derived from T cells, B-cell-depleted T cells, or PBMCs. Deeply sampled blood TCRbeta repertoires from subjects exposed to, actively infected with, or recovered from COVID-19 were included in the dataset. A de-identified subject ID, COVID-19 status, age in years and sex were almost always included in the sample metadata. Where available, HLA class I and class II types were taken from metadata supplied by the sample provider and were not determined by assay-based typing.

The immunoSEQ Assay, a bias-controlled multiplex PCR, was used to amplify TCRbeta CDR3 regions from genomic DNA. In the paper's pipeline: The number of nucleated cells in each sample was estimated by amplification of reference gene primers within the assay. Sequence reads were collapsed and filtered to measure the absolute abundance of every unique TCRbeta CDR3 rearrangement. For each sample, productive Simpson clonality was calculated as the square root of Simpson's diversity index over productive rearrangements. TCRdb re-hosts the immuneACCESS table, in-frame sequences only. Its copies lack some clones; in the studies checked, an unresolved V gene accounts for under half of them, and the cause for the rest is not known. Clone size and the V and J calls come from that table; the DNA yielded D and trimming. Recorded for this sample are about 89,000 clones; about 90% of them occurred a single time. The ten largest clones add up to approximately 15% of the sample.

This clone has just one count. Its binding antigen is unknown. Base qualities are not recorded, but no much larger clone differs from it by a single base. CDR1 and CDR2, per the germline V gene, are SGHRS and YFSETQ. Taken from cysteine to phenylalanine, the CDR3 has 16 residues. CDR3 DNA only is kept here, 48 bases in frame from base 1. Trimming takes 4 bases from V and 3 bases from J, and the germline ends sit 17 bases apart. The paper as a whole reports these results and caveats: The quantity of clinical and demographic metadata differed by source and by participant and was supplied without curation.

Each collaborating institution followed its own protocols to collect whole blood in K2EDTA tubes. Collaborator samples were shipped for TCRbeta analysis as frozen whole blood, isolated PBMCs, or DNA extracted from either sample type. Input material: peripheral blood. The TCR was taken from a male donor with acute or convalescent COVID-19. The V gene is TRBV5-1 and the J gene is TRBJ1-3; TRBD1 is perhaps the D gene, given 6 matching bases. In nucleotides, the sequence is TGCGCCAGCAGCCCACCCCTGGGGGCCAGTGGAAACACCATATATTTT. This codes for CASSPPLGASGNTIYF.